The 14 T cell receptor beta chains below all came from one sample that was sequenced in a study of blood T cell repertoires in COVID-19. Sequencing used immunoSEQ multiplex PCR; TCRdb keeps in-frame clones, though not all of them. This table holds about 250,000 clones, around 82% found once. Sequences were obtained from peripheral blood. The receptors were sampled from a man aged 45-60 years with active or convalescent COVID-19.

CDR3 loop: CASTLGQGGGYGYTF. The CDR3 DNA reads TGTGCCAGCACTCTGGGACAGGGCGGGGGCTATGGCTACACCTTC. The J gene is TRBJ1-2, the V gene TRBV7-2; 9 bases match TRBD1. Germline assignment: CDR1 SGHTA and CDR2 FQGNSA. J lost 4 bases, V lost 7 bases, and 10 bases had no gene match. The CDR3 sequence is 15 residues long.

The CDR3 is CASSTGLAGGPDTQYF. CDR3 in DNA: TGTGCCAGTAGTACCGGACTAGCGGGGGGCCCAGATACGCAGTATTTT. V and J are TRBV19 and TRBJ2-3; 14 bases agree with TRBD2. J lost 4 bases, V lost 4 bases, and 4 bases had no gene match. The CDR3 loop spans 16 amino acids. The germline gives CDR1 LNHDA, CDR2 SQIVND (reference sequence).

The genes are TRBV9 and TRBJ1-1; the D gene is possibly TRBD1 (6 bases). V was trimmed by 4 bases and J by 5 bases, leaving 18 bases between them. This CDR3 has 15 residues. From germline, CDR1 is SGDLS and CDR2 YYNGEE. In nucleotides, the CDR3 is TGTGCCAGCAGCCCCCGGGGGCAGGGAGGGACTGAAGCTTTCTTT. Translating it yields CASSPRGQGGTEAFF.

The chain employs TRBV10-3 and TRBJ2-5, with 8 bases matching TRBD2. The CDR3 extends over 14 amino acids. In germline, CDR1 is ENHRY, CDR2 SYGVKD. Losses at the gene ends were 5 bases for V and 5 bases for J; bases not matched to a gene: 7. The CDR3, as DNA: TGTGCCATCAGTATACTAGCGGACGCTGAGACCCAGTACTTC. Amino acid sequence: CAISILADAETQYF.

V gene TRBV4-1 combines with J gene TRBJ2-1; 8 bases are a match to TRBD1. The CDR3 is 16 residues long. CDR1 and CDR2 (germline): MGHRA, YSYEKL. The ends lost 4 bases at V and 6 bases at J; junction bases unmatched: 11. The CDR3 nucleotides are TGCGCCAGCAGCCCCGGGACAGGACCTCTGAGCAATGAGCAGTTCTTC. It translates to CASSPGTGPLSNEQFF.

The chain uses TRBV10-3 and TRBJ2-1, with 9 bases fitting TRBD2. V trimming: 4 bases; J trimming: 1 base; junction bases outside the gene matches: 8. CDR1 is ENHRY, CDR2 SYGVKD, per germline. The length of the CDR3 is 17 residues. CDR3 coding DNA: TGTGCCATCAGTGTTAATAGCGGGGGCCCTTCCTACAATGAGCAGTTCTTC. It specifies CAISVNSGGPSYNEQFF.

The V gene is TRBV19, the J gene TRBJ2-5; D remains unclear. Trimming cost V 4 bases and J 5 bases, with 11 bases left between them. Germline CDR1 is LNHDA and CDR2 is SQIVND (reference sequence). This CDR3 is built from 13 residues. The CDR3 region has the DNA TGTGCCAGTAGTACCACAGATTGGGAGACCCAGTACTTC. It encodes CASSTTDWETQYF.

V and J are TRBV4-1 and TRBJ2-1, with 8 positions matching TRBD1. The length of the CDR3 is 17 residues. Germline trimming cut 5 bases from V and 7 bases from J; bases unmatched to any gene: 16. The germline V gene has CDR1 MGHRA and CDR2 YSYEKL. The CDR3 sequence is CASSSNPGTGKINEQFF. CDR3 nucleotides: TGCGCCAGCAGCTCAAACCCCGGGACAGGTAAAATTAATGAGCAGTTCTTC.

The chain links TRBV29-1 to TRBJ2-1, with TRBD2 matching 7 bases. The CDR3 loop spans 15 amino acids. Looked up from germline, CDR1 is SQVTM and CDR2 is ANQGSEA. Trimming cost V 6 bases and J 9 bases; bases outside gene matches: 17. The CDR3 loop reads CSVPPIGGSGGEQFF. The CDR3 DNA sequence: TGCAGCGTCCCACCGATTGGTGGGTCGGGGGGTGAGCAGTTCTTC.

The V and J genes are TRBV19 and TRBJ1-5; 12 positions match TRBD1. CDR1 is LNHDA and CDR2 is SQIVND in the germline V gene (reference sequence). Germline trimming cut 10 bases from V and 6 bases from J; bases unmatched to any gene: 10. The CDR3 is 15 residues long. The CDR3 protein is CATHLGTGGGQPQHF. In DNA form, the CDR3 reads TGTGCCACCCACCTAGGGACAGGGGGCGGTCAGCCCCAGCATTTT.

The gene calls are TRBV10-3 and TRBJ2-3, with TRBD1 identical over 8 bases. The V and J ends lost 2 bases and 5 bases, in that order; junction bases with no gene match: 6. CDR3 length equals 15 residues. Germline lookup yields CDR1 ENHRY and CDR2 SYGVKD. The CDR3 region has the DNA TGTGCCATCAGTGAGAAAACAGGGGGACTAGATACGCAGTATTTT. Translation gives CAISEKTGGLDTQYF.

The J gene is TRBJ1-1, the V gene TRBV19, with TRBD1 as a possible D gene (6 bases). Trimming took off 5 bases at V and 3 bases at J, with 16 bases between the two ends. This CDR3 region has 15 residues. Germline CDR1 reads LNHDA; CDR2 reads SQIVND (reference sequence). CDR3 DNA sequence: TGTGCCAGTAGTCCAGCTAGGGGGGGGGACACTGAAGCTTTCTTT. This translates into CASSPARGGDTEAFF.

The J gene is TRBJ1-4, the V gene TRBV7-2, with D unclear. The CDR3 contains 13 residues. With 3 bases removed from V and 8 bases from J, the gap between germline ends came to 10 bases. Germline CDR1 reads SGHTA; CDR2 reads FQGNSA. The CDR3 sequence is CASSLRVDEKLFF. CDR3 nucleotides: TGTGCCAGCAGCTTGAGGGTGGACGAAAAACTGTTTTTT.

This clone has a count of ten or more. A read error may produce the germline difference seen at one junction end. The chain couples TRBV7-9 to TRBJ1-1, with TRBD1 matching over 10 bases. The CDR3 loop spans 14 amino acids. CDR1 is SEHNR, CDR2 FQNEAQ, per germline (reference sequence). CDR3 sequence: CASSVGQGNSEAFF. In DNA form, the CDR3 reads TGTGCCAGCAGCGTGGGACAGGGGAACTCTGAAGCTTTCTTT.